This T cell receptor beta chain was retrieved from a study of T cells in Graves' hyperthyroidism and ophthalmopathy. Study-level information: Before treatment of any kind, peripheral blood was taken at initial diagnosis. General study points: Ophthalmopathy was predicted by the model a median of about six months ahead of onset.

This clonotype was observed at least ten times. Its antigen is unidentified. The germline V and J ends were trimmed by 0 bases and 1 base, with 9 bases remaining between them. In germline, CDR1 is SGHAT, CDR2 FQNNGV. The CDR3 length is 15 residues. Fresh peripheral blood, roughly 10 ml, was the source of the PBMCs. There were TCR beta CDR3 regions amplified from RNA transcripts. Initially, a first-round RT-PCR of the TCR CDR3 employed the HTBI primer set. TCRdb ran MiXCR on the multiplex PCR reads and lists one entry per CDR3 protein. This sample carries 600,000 to 850,000 distinct CDR3 sequences, around a sixth of them seen once, and the ten largest clones take approximately 16%.

The TCR comes from a woman aged 45-59 years with Graves' hyperthyroidism that later progressed to Graves' ophthalmopathy. The sample consisted of blood. The rearrangement links TRBV11-2 to TRBJ1-1, with a possible D match to TRBD1 (6 bases). The CDR3 reads CASSLELGANTEAFF. The DNA of the CDR3 is TGTGCCAGCAGCTTAGAATTGGGGGCGAACACTGAAGCTTTCTTT.